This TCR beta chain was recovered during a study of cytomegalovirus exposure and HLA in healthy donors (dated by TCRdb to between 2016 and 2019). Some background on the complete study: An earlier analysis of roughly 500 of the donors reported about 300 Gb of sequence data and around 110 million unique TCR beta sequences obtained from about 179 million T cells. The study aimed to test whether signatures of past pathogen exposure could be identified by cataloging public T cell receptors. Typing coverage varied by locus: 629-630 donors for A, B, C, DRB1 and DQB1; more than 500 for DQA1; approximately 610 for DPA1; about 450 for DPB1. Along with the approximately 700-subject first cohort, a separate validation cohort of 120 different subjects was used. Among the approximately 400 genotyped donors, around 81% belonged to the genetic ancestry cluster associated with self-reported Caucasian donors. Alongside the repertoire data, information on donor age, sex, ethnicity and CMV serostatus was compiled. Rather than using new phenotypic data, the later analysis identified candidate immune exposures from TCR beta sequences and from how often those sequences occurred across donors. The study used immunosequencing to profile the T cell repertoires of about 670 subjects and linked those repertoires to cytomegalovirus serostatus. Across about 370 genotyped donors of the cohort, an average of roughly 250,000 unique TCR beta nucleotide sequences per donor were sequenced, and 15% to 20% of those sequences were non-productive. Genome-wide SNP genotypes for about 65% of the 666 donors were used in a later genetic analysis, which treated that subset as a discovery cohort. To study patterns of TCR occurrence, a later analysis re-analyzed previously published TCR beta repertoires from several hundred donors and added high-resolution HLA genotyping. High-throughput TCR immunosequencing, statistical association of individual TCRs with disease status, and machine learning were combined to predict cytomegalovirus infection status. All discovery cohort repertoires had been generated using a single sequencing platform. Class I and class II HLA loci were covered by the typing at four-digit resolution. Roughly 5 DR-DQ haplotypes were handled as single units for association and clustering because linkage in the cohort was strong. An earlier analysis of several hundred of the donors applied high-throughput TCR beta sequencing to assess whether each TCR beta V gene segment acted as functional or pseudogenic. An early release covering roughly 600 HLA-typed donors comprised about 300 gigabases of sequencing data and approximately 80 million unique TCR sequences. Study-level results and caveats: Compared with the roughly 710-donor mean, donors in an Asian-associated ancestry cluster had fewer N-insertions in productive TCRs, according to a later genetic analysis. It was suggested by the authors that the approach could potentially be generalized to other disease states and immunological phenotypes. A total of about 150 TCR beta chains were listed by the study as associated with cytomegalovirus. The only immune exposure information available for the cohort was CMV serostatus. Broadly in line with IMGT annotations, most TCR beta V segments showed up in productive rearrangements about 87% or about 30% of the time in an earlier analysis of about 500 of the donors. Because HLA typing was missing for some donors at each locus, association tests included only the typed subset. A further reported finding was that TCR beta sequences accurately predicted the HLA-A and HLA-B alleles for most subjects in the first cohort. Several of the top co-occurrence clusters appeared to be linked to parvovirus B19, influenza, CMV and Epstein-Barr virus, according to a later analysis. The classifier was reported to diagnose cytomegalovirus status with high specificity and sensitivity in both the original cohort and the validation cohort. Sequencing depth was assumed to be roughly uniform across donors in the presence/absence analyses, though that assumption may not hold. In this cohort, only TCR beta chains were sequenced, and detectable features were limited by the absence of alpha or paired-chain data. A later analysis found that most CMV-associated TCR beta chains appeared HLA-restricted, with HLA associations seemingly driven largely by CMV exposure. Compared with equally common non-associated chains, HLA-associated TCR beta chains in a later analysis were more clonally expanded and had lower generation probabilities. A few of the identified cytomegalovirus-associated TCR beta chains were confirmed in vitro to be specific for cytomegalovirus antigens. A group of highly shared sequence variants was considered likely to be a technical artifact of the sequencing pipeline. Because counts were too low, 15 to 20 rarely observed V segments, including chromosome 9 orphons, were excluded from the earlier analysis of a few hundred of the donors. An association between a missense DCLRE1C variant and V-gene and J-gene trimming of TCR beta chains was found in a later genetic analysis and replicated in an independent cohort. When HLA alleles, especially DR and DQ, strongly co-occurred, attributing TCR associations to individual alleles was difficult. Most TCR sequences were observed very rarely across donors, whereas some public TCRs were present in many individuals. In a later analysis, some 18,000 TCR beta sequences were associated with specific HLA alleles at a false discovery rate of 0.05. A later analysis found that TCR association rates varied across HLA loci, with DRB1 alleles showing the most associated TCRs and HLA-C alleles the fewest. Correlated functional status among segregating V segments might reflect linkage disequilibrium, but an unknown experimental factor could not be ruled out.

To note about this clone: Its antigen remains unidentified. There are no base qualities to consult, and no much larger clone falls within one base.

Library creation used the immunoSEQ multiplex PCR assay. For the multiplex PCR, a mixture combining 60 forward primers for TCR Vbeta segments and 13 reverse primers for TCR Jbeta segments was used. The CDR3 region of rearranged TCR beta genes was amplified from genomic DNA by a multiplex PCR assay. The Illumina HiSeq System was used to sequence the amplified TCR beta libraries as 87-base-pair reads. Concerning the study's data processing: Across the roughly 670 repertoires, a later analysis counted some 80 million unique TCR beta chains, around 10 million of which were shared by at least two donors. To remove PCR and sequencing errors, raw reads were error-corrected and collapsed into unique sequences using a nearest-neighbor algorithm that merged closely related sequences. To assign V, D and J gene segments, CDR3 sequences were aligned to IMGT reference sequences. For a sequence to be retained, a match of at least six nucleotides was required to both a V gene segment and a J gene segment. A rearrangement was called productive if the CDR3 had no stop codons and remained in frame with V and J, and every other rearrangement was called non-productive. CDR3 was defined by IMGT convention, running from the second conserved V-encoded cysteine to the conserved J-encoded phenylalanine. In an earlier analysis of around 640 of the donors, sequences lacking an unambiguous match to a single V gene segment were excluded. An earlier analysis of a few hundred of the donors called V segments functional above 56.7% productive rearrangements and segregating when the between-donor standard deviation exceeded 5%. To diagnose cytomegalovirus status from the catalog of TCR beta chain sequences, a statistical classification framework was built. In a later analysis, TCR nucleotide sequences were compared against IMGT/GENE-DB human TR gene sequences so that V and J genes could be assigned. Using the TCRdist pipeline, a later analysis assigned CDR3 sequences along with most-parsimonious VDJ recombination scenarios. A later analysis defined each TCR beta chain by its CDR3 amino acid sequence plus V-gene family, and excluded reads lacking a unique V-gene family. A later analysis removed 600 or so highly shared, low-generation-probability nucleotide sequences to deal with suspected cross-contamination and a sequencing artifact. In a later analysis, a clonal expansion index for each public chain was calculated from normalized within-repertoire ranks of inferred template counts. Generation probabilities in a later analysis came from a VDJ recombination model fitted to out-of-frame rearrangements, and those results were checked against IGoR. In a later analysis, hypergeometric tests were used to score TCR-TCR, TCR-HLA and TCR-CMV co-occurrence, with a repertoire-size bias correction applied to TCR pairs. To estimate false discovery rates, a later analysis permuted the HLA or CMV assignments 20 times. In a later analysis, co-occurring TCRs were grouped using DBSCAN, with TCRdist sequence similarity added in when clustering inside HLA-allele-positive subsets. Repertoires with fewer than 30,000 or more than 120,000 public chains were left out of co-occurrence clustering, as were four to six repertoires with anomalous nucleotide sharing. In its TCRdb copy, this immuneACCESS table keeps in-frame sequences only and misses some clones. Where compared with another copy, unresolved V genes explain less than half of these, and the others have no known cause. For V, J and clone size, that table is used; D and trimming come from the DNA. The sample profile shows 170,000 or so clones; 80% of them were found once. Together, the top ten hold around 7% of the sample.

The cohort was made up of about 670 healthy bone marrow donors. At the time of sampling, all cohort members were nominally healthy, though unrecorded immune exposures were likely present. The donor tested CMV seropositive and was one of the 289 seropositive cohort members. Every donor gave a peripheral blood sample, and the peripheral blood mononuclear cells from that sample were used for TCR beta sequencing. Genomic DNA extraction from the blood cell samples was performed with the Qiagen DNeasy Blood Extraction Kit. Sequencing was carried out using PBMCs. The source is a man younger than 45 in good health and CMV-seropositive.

The DNA sequence is as follows: TGTGCCAGCAGCCCGCGACAGGGTCGGGATGAGCAGTTCTTC. Translation gives CASSPRQGRDEQFF. Recombination connected TRBV9 to TRBJ2-1; the junction holds 7 bases that match TRBD1. V trim: 4 bases; J trim: 8 bases; unmatched bases: 9. From the germline V gene, CDR1 is SGDLS and CDR2 is YYNGEE. The CDR3, cysteine through phenylalanine, is 14 amino acids long. Only CDR3 DNA remains: 42 bases, in frame from the first base.